These T cell receptor beta chains were read from a single sample in a study of T cells after yellow fever vaccination. TCRdb re-called the 5' RACE reads with MiXCR, one entry per CDR3 protein. The sample lists approximately 450,000 distinct CDR3 sequences, around 19% occurring once. The sample was PBMCs, taken before the yellow fever booster vaccination. These receptors came from a man between 18 and 35 years old who received the YFV17D yellow fever vaccine. Each CDR3 is given with its conserved first and last residue.

j_call	cdr3_length	v_call	cdr3_aa
TRBJ2-7	17	TRBV6-5	CASSYEQGGLSSYEQYF
TRBJ2-1	18	TRBV7-7	CASSLAPSGGVPYNEQFF
TRBJ1-5	14	TRBV11-3	CASSLTVMGQPQHF
TRBJ2-1	15	TRBV7-9	CASRLVRGGNNEQFF
TRBJ2-7	11	TRBV20-1	CSAFRGDEQYF
TRBJ2-7	15	TRBV3-1	CASSLKSGPSYEQYF
TRBJ2-7	11	TRBV12-3/TRBV12-4	CASRFRAEQYF
TRBJ2-1	11	TRBV20-1	CSVVRRNEQFF
TRBJ1-6	14	TRBV5-5	CASSLDGFHSPLHF
TRBJ1-4	13	TRBV4-3	CASSTDMEEKLFF
TRBJ1-4	16	TRBV4-2	CASSQGVPGLNEKLFF
TRBJ2-7	13	TRBV6-5	CATAPGLNYEQYF
TRBJ1-5	16	TRBV27	CASSLLSGHSNQPQHF
TRBJ2-4	13	TRBV7-2	CASSGSGGHIQYF
TRBJ2-5	13	TRBV5-1	CASSGVDQETQYF
TRBJ1-1	12	TRBV15	CATSRDGTEAFF
TRBJ2-1	14	TRBV24-1	CATATGGAGYEQFF
TRBJ1-1	15	TRBV5-1	CASSRQGRVETEAFF
TRBJ2-2	15	TRBV7-3	CASSPQGVGTGELFF
TRBJ2-5	14	TRBV7-9	CASSDRDYQETQYF
TRBJ2-5	14	TRBV7-9	CASSEAGSQETQYF
TRBJ2-7	15	TRBV2	CASSVRDWASYEQYF
TRBJ2-3	16	TRBV29-1	CSVEGQRGFFGDTQYF
TRBJ1-2	12	TRBV24-1	CATSDGGDSGTF
TRBJ2-1	13	TRBV13	CASSLATANEQFF
TRBJ1-6	13	TRBV5-1	CASSSEENSPLHF
TRBJ1-5	16	TRBV15	CATSRVAGGVYQPQHF
TRBJ2-2	16	TRBV18	CASSPPMGRNTGELFF
TRBJ1-6	13	TRBV4-3	CASSQETNSPLHF
TRBJ2-1	16	TRBV4-3	CASSRGPAAGANEQFF
TRBJ1-2	12	TRBV6-5	CASSQGIYGYTF
TRBJ1-2	13	TRBV7-2	CASSLRHDYGYTF
TRBJ2-3	15	TRBV20-1	CSAGPADAGTDTQYF
TRBJ1-5	17	TRBV6-1	CASSENGGSPLYQPQHF